This T cell receptor beta chain emerged from a study of shared clonotypes between healthy human individuals (dated by TCRdb to 2018 to 2021). Some background on the complete study: The cohort included three men and a couple of women between 18 and 49 years of age. Per donor, three plates each were used for CD4 naive and CD4 memory, two for CD8 naive, and one for CD8 memory. To estimate repertoire size and how much clonotype sharing occurs between individuals, the study deeply sequenced the blood TCR repertoires of a handful of healthy adults. Different laboratories and diverse techniques were used to prepare libraries and sequence TCR repertoires, to increase sequencing depth and limit assay-specific biases. Per donor, leukapheresis produced somewhere between about 0.94 and 8.9 billion PBMCs. Results the study describes overall, beyond this receptor: Sampling was restricted to blood, and TCR repertoires in tissues likely differ from the TCR repertoires found in blood. Sharing across four donors was observed for around 5% of naive CD4, 3% to 3.5% of naive CD8, roughly 2.3% of memory CD4, and roughly 0.4% of memory CD8 clonotypes. Pairwise subsampling indicated that sequencing depth was expected to affect the degree of clonotype sharing among donors. Incomplete sequencing was indicated by rarefaction of sorted-subset datasets, despite the large sequencing depth. The small number of donors limited the genetic and exposure-history diversity represented. Compared with non-shared clonotypes, clonotypes shared by all four sorted-subset donors had higher generation probabilities. Naive subsets generally had larger estimated clonotype richness than memory subsets did.

TCR CDR3 regions were amplified from genomic DNA by multiplex PCR using the deep immunoSEQ assay. Extracted genomic DNA from each cell subset was spread evenly across all wells of several immunoSEQ 96-well plates, with each plate serving as a replicate. For sorted subsets, each replicate PCR was loaded with about 200 ng genomic DNA, equivalent to approximately 33,000 T cell genomes. Purified libraries were quantified with a Qubit 3.0 fluorometer, sized on a Bioanalyzer 2100, and re-quantified with the KAPA Library Quantification kit. A separate single-read 150-cycle Illumina NextSeq 550 flow cell was used to sequence each immunoSEQ 96-well plate. Under the source paper's analysis protocol: Because the immunoSEQ output included only junctional sequences and no quality scores, the filtering could not be the same as the filtering used for full-length reads. To assign V/J genes and CDR3, sequences were annotated using PyIR, a Python wrapper for IgBLAST v1.9, with IMGT germline references. Reads were filtered out if the reads had weak V/J assignments (E-value above 1e-6), no CDR3, stop codons, out-of-frame junctions, or ambiguous translated residues. V3J clonotypes were defined as sequences sharing the same inferred V gene, J gene, and CDR3 amino acid sequence. To compute the percentage overlap between repertoires, the number of shared unique clonotypes was divided by the size of the smaller repertoire. Richness of each repertoire was evaluated using RTK rarefaction, the Chao1 estimator, and Recon v2.1 estimates of unobserved clonotypes. Generation probabilities for all TCRbeta clonotypes obtained by the gDNA method from a handful of donors were computed using OLGA. TCRdb took this table from immuneACCESS and kept in-frame rearrangements with V and J called. Such tables lack part of the clones; where checked against another copy, unresolved V genes explain under half of the gap, and the rest is unexplained. The V and J calls and the clone size are those of that table, but D and trimming were determined from the DNA. Present in this sample are about 1.4 million clones, roughly 95% of which were seen just once. The top ten clonotypes cover roughly 1.1% of the sample.

V is pruned by 4 bases and J by 3 bases, leaving 1 base of the junction without a gene match. CDR1 SEHNR and CDR2 FQNEAQ are derived from the germline V gene (reference sequence). The CDR3 numbers 14 residues from cysteine through phenylalanine. Of all the DNA, just the CDR3 is kept, 42 bases in frame from base 1. The donors were healthy, HIV-negative adults who had no recently reported acute infections or vaccinations. Only Caucasian adults living in Nashville, Tennessee, USA were represented among the donors. CD4+ T cells were enriched by magnetic negative selection; naive cells were then positively selected on CD45RA, and the negative fraction formed the memory subset. Blood was obtained by leukapheresis, after which PBMCs were separated by Ficoll-Histopaque density gradient centrifugation and cryopreserved in liquid nitrogen vapor phase. Analytical flow cytometry was used to check the purity and quantity of each magnetically sorted T cell population. From each sorted fraction, genomic DNA was isolated and quantified by UV absorbance on a Nanodrop 2000c.

Comment on this clone: Its target antigen remains unknown. No much larger clone exists at a distance of one base, and base qualities are not known.

The receptor comes from a young man in good health. The chain is assembled from TRBV7-9 and TRBJ2-2, and 8 junctional nucleotides match TRBD2. Specimen: naive CD4+ T cells sorted from blood. The sample's cell subset or site label is to be understood as: CD45RA+ positively selected. The CDR3 protein: CASSSGGYTGELFF. The base sequence is TGTGCCAGCAGCTCGGGGGGGTACACCGGGGAGCTGTTTTTT.